Presented here are 3 T cell receptor beta chains from one specimen sequenced in a study of T cells expressing NK-cell markers. TCRdb re-called the 5' RACE reads; every CDR3 protein appears as one record, without DNA. The sample totals about 390,000 distinct CDR3 sequences. Input material: blood T cells: a sorted CD56 or NKG2C T cell subset, CD4+ or CD8+ T cells, or bulk PBMC T cells (not recorded which). These receptors were taken from a woman aged 50 to 60 in good health.

The chain joins TRBV24-1 to TRBJ2-6. The CDR3 covers 14 residues. Germline CDR1 and CDR2: KGHDR and SFDVKD. CDR3 sequence reads: CATSGRAGANVLTF.

V and J are TRBV12-3 or TRBV12-4 and TRBJ2-1. CDR3 size: 14 residues. The CDR3: CASSLAGRIGEQFF.

The chain has TRBV2 and TRBJ2-1; the TRBD2 assignment by TCRdb is unverifiable without DNA. In germline, CDR1 is SNHLY, CDR2 FYNNEI. The CDR3 runs 13 residues. The CDR3 loop reads CASGGDYIGEQFF.